This T cell receptor beta chain was retrieved from a study of blood T cell repertoires in COVID-19. Across the whole study: The samples span acute and convalescent COVID-19 from the United States, Italy and Spain.

The V gene's germline CDR1 is SGHKS and CDR2 YYEKEE (reference sequence). V was pared by 4 bases and J by 2 bases, with 16 bases between. The CDR3 is 15 residues long. Source study methods: From reference gene primer amplification, estimates of nucleated cell counts were derived. Sequencing used immunoSEQ multiplex PCR; TCRdb keeps in-frame clones, though not all of them. For V, J and clone size, that table is used; D and trimming come from the DNA. The sample has roughly 500,000 clones, around 87% seen once. This clone was counted a few times. Enrolled through a virtual design, the participants were between roughly 18 and 90 years of age and came from 24 US areas. In Cohort 3, a recovered donor had either two negative PCRs, clearance, or symptom resolution.

The clonotype was recovered from a woman between 40 and 55 years old who had recovered from COVID-19. Specimen: PBMCs or T cells enriched from blood (not recorded which). The chain recombines TRBV5-5 with TRBJ2-7; TRBD1 is a possible D gene (6 bases). CDR3 nucleotide sequence: TGTGCCAGCAGCCCCACAGGGTTCGTCACCTACGAGCAGTACTTC. Encoded protein: CASSPTGFVTYEQYF.